This T cell receptor (beta chain) was found in a study of T cell clonality in common variable immunodeficiency. Study-wide results and limits: Fewer TCRbeta clones were shared among CVID subjects than controls.

The CDR3 spans 12 residues. Germline CDR1 is SQVTM and CDR2 is ANQGSEA. Caucasian heritage predominated among both patients and controls. Donors gave roughly 5 to 8.5 ml heparinized peripheral whole blood. This clone was recorded at least ten times. Its antigen remains unidentified. The CDR3 extends 3 residues past the end of the read, so its final part is completed from the germline J gene. Data came from immunoSEQ multiplex PCR; TCRdb stores just in-frame clones and leaves some out. The data show tens of thousands of clones, none appearing only once, with around 9.5% held by the ten largest. The sequencing input was peripheral blood mononuclear cells. This sequence was found in a person between 18 and 75 years old in good health. V is TRBV29-1 and J is TRBJ1-2; 10 bases map to TRBD1. The CDR3 protein is CSVGGTGEGYTF. The CDR3 DNA, read in part, is TGCAGCGTGGGCGGGACAGGGGAAGGC.